These 14 T cell receptor beta chains were sequenced from one sample in a study of cytotoxic CD8 clonotypes in ibrutinib-treated CLL. TCRdb's copy holds only in-frame clones and misses some; the assay was immunoSEQ multiplex PCR. Of about 160,000 clones in the sample, around 84% were seen once. The sequencing used PBMCs, collected after 12 months of ibrutinib treatment. The receptors originated from a human donor with chronic lymphocytic leukemia.

The chain combines TRBV5-1 with TRBJ2-5; 7 nucleotides line up with TRBD2. The CDR3 runs 14 residues. J gave up 5 bases and V 4 bases, and 8 bases lay outside the gene matches. Germline V gene sequence: CDR1 SGHRS, CDR2 YFSETQ. For the CDR3, the DNA is TGCGCCAGCAGCCGGGGGGAATCCCAGGAGACCCAGTACTTC. It is translated as CASSRGESQETQYF.

CDR3 DNA sequence: TGCGCCAGCAGCTGGGACAGGGCCACAGATACGCAGTATTTT. Encoded protein: CASSWDRATDTQYF. V is TRBV5-1 and J is TRBJ2-3, with 9 positions matching TRBD1. V lost 3 bases to trimming and J lost 2 bases; unmatched junction nucleotides: 1. The CDR3 has 14 residues. CDR1 and CDR2 (germline): SGHRS, YFSETQ. Full variable domain (rest looked up from reference TRBV5-1 and TRBJ2-3): KAGVTQTPRYLIKTRGQQVTLSCSPISGHRSVSWYQQTPGQGLQFLFEYFSETQRNKGNFPGRFSGRQFSNSRSEMNVSTLELGDSALYLCASSWDRATDTQYFGPGTRLTVL.

The CDR3 bases are TGTGCCAGCAGTCCGGGAACTTTTGCTGGGCCCCAGCATTTT. Protein product: CASSPGTFAGPQHF. J is TRBJ1-5 and V is TRBV6-5; no reliable D call. V lost 5 bases and J 9 bases, leaving 17 bases between the germline ends. This CDR3 has 14 residues. Per the germline V gene, CDR1 is MNHEY and CDR2 is SVGAGI.

The rearrangement links TRBV7-9 to TRBJ1-4, with no clear D. CDR1 SEHNR and CDR2 FQNEAQ come from the germline V gene (reference sequence). V lost 3 bases, J lost 12 bases, and 14 bases lay in between. The CDR3 has 13 residues. The DNA of the CDR3 is TGTGCCAGCAGCTTGGACCATTTTGGGGAACTGTTTTTT. This encodes CASSLDHFGELFF.

This clone was recorded once. This chain joins TRBV5-6 and TRBJ2-2; D ambiguous. CDR1 and CDR2 (germline): SGHDT, YYEEEE. V lost 0 bases to trimming and J lost 1 base, with 1 base between them. CDR3 size: 13 residues. The CDR3 sequence: CASSLGNTGELFF. The DNA for the CDR3 is TGTGCCAGCAGCTTGGGGAACACCGGGGAGCTGTTTTTT.

The chain combines TRBV5-1 with TRBJ1-4; TRBD1 agrees at 7 bases. There are 17 residues in the CDR3. With V trimmed by 8 bases and J by 0 bases, 13 bases remained unmatched. Germline CDR1 reads SGHRS; CDR2 reads YFSETQ. The CDR3 region has the DNA TGCGCCAGTAGTACAGGGGACGGGGGAGCAACTAATGAAAAACTGTTTTTT. This translates into CASSTGDGGATNEKLFF.

The chain is built from TRBV10-3 and TRBJ1-2; D is unresolved. V was pared by 3 bases and J by 2 bases, with 7 bases between. CDR3 size: 13 residues. The germline CDR1 and CDR2 sequences are ENHRY and SYGVKD. The CDR3 sequence: CAISEGGNYGYTF. CDR3 in DNA: TGTGCCATCAGTGAAGGAGGGAACTATGGCTACACCTTC.

The chain is built from TRBV5-6 and TRBJ2-3; 8 bases match TRBD1. This CDR3 is 16 amino acids long. In germline, CDR1 is SGHDT, CDR2 YYEEEE. Trimming removed 0 bases from V and 0 bases from J; junction bases left unmatched: 3. DNA for the CDR3: TGTGCCAGCAGCTTGGGGGACAGGCTAAGCACAGATACGCAGTATTTT. Residues: CASSLGDRLSTDTQYF.

This clone was seen a handful of times. This sequence joins TRBV5-1 and TRBJ2-7, with TRBD1 as a possible D gene (6 bases). Germline CDR1 is SGHRS and CDR2 is YFSETQ. V shed 4 bases and J shed 2 bases, with 10 bases lying between them. The CDR3 runs 13 residues. CDR3 nucleotides: TGCGCCAGCAGCAGGGGGTCCACCTACGAGCAGTACTTC. As protein: CASSRGSTYEQYF.

This chain links TRBV4-1 with TRBJ1-3; the match to TRBD1 covers 7 bases. The CDR3 loop spans 19 amino acids. V dropped 1 base and J dropped 1; count of bases not matched to a gene: 13. In germline, CDR1 is MGHRA, CDR2 YSYEKL. The CDR3: CASSQVSGIDRVSGNTIYF. CDR3 coding DNA: TGCGCCAGCAGCCAAGTGAGCGGAATAGACAGGGTATCTGGAAACACCATATATTTT.

The V gene is TRBV4-2, the J gene TRBJ1-3; D may be TRBD1 (6 bases). The CDR3 totals 15 residues. V was trimmed by 3 bases and J by 4 bases, leaving 13 bases between them. CDR1 and CDR2 from the germline V gene are LGHNA and YNFKEQ. The CDR3 DNA follows: TGTGCCAGCAGCCATAACAGGGTCTCAGGAAACACCATATATTTT. It codes for CASSHNRVSGNTIYF.

The CDR3 bases are TGTGCCAGCACCCCAAAGTCTTATACAGGGGCGGGACTGACTTACGAGCAGTACTTC. It translates to CASTPKSYTGAGLTYEQYF. The chain is built from TRBV21-1 and TRBJ2-7; the listed D gene, TRBD1, was not tested against the DNA. TRBV21-1 is annotated as a pseudogene. This CDR3 has 19 amino acids.

J is TRBJ2-5 and V is TRBV2; 15 nucleotides agree with TRBD2. V lost 1 base to trimming and J lost 2 bases; unmatched junction nucleotides: 14. CDR1 and CDR2 (germline): SNHLY, FYNNEI. This CDR3 is built from 21 residues. CDR3 in amino acids: CASSEVRTSGGANGLQETQYF. Here the CDR3 DNA reads TGTGCCAGCAGTGAAGTGAGGACTAGCGGGGGGGCCAATGGGCTTCAAGAGACCCAGTACTTC.

The V call is TRBV15, the J call TRBJ1-5; a weak D match, TRBD1 (6 bases). The length of the CDR3 is 14 residues. V lost 8 bases and J 7 bases, leaving 18 bases between the germline ends. Germline V gene sequence: CDR1 LNHNV, CDR2 YYDKDF (reference sequence). The CDR3 sequence is CATGMGGGRQPQHF. In DNA form, the CDR3 reads TGTGCCACCGGGATGGGGGGCGGGCGACAGCCCCAGCATTTT.